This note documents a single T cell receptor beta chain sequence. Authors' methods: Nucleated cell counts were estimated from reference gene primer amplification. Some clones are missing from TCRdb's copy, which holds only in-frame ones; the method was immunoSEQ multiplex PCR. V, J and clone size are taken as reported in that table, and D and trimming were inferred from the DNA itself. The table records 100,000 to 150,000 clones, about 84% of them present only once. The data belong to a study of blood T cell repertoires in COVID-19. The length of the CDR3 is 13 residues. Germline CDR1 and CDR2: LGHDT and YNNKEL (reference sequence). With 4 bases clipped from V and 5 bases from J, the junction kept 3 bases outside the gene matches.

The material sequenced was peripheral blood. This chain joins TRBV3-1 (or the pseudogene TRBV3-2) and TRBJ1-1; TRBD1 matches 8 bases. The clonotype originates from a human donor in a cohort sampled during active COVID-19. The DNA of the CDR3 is TGTGCCAGCAGCCTGACAGGGGAAACTGAAGCTTTCTTT. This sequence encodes CASSLTGETEAFF.